A selection of T cell receptor beta chains follows, all from one sample in a study of T-cell memory formation after mild COVID-19. Via MiXCR, TCRdb re-called the 5' RACE reads, giving one row per CDR3 protein. The sample lists about 110,000 distinct CDR3 sequences, around 15% occurring once. Material for sequencing was PBMCs or a T cell subset sorted from them (not recorded which). The source of these receptors is a man aged 18 to 35 who had mild COVID-19 (a few samples of this study predate the infection). Cell type and time point are not known. The CDR3 runs from the conserved cysteine through the conserved F or W. Fields, in order: J gene, D gene, clone size, V gene, CDR3 DNA, CDR3 protein. The D gene is left open where the match is weak. For some rows the clone size is stated as once, few or many, or as a class when expanded; others skip it.

TRBJ2-5 | TRBD1 | . | TRBV6-2/TRBV6-3 | TGTGCCAGCAGTTACCCGACAGGGGGCGAAGAGACCCAGTACTTC | CASSYPTGGEETQYF
TRBJ2-1 | TRBD1 | . | TRBV5-1 | TGCGCCAGCAGCCCTACCGGGACAGGGTCCGTCTACAGTGAGCAGTTCTTC | CASSPTGTGSVYSEQFF
TRBJ2-5 | . | few | TRBV3-1 | TGTGCCAGCAGCCAAGATCGGGGGCCTTCCATGAGGACCCAGTACTTC | CASSQDRGPSMRTQYF
TRBJ2-1 | TRBD2 | few | TRBV12-3/TRBV12-4 | TGTGCCAGCAGCCGCGGACTAGCGGGGTTTGAGCAGTTCTTC | CASSRGLAGFEQFF
TRBJ2-2 | TRBD2 | few | TRBV15 | TGTGCCACCACCGCGGGAGGGTCCACCGGGGAGCTGTTTTTT | CATTAGGSTGELFF
TRBJ2-2 | TRBD1 | many | TRBV4-2 | TGTGCCAGCAGCCAGGAGACAGGGGAGCCCGGGGAGCTGTTTTTT | CASSQETGEPGELFF
TRBJ2-5 | . | few | TRBV20-1 | TGCAGTGCTAGAGATAACGGGGCCAGTGAAGAGACCCAGTACTTC | CSARDNGASEETQYF
TRBJ2-1 | TRBD2 | many | TRBV15 | TGTGCCACCAGCAGGGGACTAGGGGAGGGCAATGAGCAGTTCTTC | CATSRGLGEGNEQFF
TRBJ1-4 | . | few | TRBV4-1 | TGCGCCAGCAGCCAAGTGGTTACAGGTGGAAAACTGTTTTTT | CASSQVVTGGKLFF
TRBJ2-7 | . | many | TRBV7-9 | TGTGCCAGCAGCTTAGAGGTTGGGGGAACCTACGAGCAGTACTTC | CASSLEVGGTYEQYF
TRBJ2-3 | . | few | TRBV7-9 | TGTGCCAGCAGCTTCGAGCAGTCTGGCACAGATACGCAGTATTTT | CASSFEQSGTDTQYF
TRBJ1-4 | . | few | TRBV11-2 | TGTGCCAGCAGCTGGGACGCCGGTAATGAAAAACTGTTTTTT | CASSWDAGNEKLFF
TRBJ2-5 | . | many | TRBV5-1 | TGCGCCAGCAGCTTACCCACGGCCCAAGAGACCCAGTACTTC | CASSLPTAQETQYF
TRBJ2-7 | TRBD2 | few | TRBV7-9 | TGTGCCAGCAGCTTAGCGGGGCGGGGGTACGAGCAGTACTTC | CASSLAGRGYEQYF
TRBJ2-7 | TRBD2 | many | TRBV7-2 | TGTGCCAGCAGCTTAAGCCGGGGGGGCTACGAGCAGTACTTC | CASSLSRGGYEQYF
TRBJ1-2 | . | . | TRBV7-2 | TGTGCCAGCAGCAACTCCCCGGCGGGTGGCTACACCTTC | CASSNSPAGGYTF
TRBJ2-5 | TRBD1 | few | TRBV5-4 | TGTGCCAGCAGCCGGTTAGGGGACAGGGAGAAAGAGACCCAGTACTTC | CASSRLGDREKETQYF
TRBJ2-1 | TRBD1 | . | TRBV12-3/TRBV12-4 | TGTGCCAGCAGGGCCCGGGACAGGGTTTGGGATGAGCAGTTCTTC | CASRARDRVWDEQFF
TRBJ1-1 | . | . | TRBV7-3 | TGTGCCAGCAGAGCTTACCCGGGGAAGGAAGCTTTCTTT | CASRAYPGKEAFF
TRBJ2-3 | TRBD1 | few | TRBV6-5 | TGTGCCAGCAGTTACGGGGACAGGGTGACAGATACGCAGTATTTT | CASSYGDRVTDTQYF
TRBJ1-2 | . | . | TRBV5-8 | TGTGCCAGCAGCGCCCGGGACACCCGGACGGGGGGCTACACCTTC | CASSARDTRTGGYTF